This TCR beta chain was captured by sequencing in a study of glioma-infiltrating T cells. Amplification of TCR alpha and beta CDR3 regions from RNA used iRepertoire nested multiplex PCR. One-step reverse transcription and amplification started from approximately 100-400 ng of tissue mRNA or PBMC total RNA. TCRdb processed the multiplex PCR reads anew with MiXCR; each CDR3 protein has one entry. The sample has 100,000 to 150,000 distinct CDR3 sequences, approximately 23% seen once. In this sample, this clonotype turned up a few times. The target antigen is unknown. The CDR3 has 16 amino acids. Germline V gene sequence: CDR1 MGHRA, CDR2 YSYEKL. J was trimmed by 3 bases and V by 2 bases; bases with no gene match: 5. Regarding the study as a whole: Tissue-blood divergence was below expectation in non-neoplastic patients, above in gliomas. Very few CDR3 sequences were shared between tissue and blood.

The source is a human donor with low-grade glioma or glioblastoma, undergoing nonglioma brain surgery, or in good health (not recorded which). J is TRBJ2-5 and V is TRBV4-1; 11 bases map to TRBD1. The sequencing input was glioma tissue, nonneoplastic brain tissue, or PBMCs (not recorded which). The CDR3 DNA follows: TGCGCCAGCAGCCAAAGCCCGGGACAGGGGGAAGAGACCCAGTACTTC. This codes for CASSQSPGQGEETQYF.